A single sample is the source of the 2 T cell receptor beta chains below, sequenced in a study of cytomegalovirus exposure and HLA in healthy donors. This PCR relied on a set of 60 Vbeta primers and 13 Jbeta primers. TCRdb keeps only in-frame clones here, not all; method: immunoSEQ multiplex PCR. The sample lists 200,000 or so clones, roughly 80% occurring once. Sequenced material: PBMCs. These TCRs come from a man between 40 and 49 years old in good health and CMV-seropositive.

The rearrangement uses TRBV28 and TRBJ2-3, with 10 bases that match TRBD2. Germline CDR1 and CDR2: MDHEN and SYDVKM. The junction had 11 bases not matched to a gene; V was cut back by 6 bases and J by 5 bases. The CDR3 covers 16 residues. CDR3 in amino acids: CASRTPPGLAQDTQYF. The DNA for the CDR3 is TGTGCCAGCAGAACTCCTCCGGGACTAGCGCAAGATACGCAGTATTTT.

V is TRBV9 and J is TRBJ2-1; possible D gene TRBD2, 5 bases. V gave up 3 bases and J gave up 4 bases, with 11 bases separating them. The germline V gene encodes CDR1 SGDLS and CDR2 YYNGEE. The CDR3 is 14 residues long. The CDR3 sequence is CASSARTAYNEQFF. CDR3 in DNA: TGTGCCAGCAGCGCCCGGACTGCGTACAATGAGCAGTTCTTC.